A single T cell receptor beta chain is shown here with its context. Its antigen is as yet unknown. This record comes from a study of a mutant IDH1 vaccine in newly diagnosed glioma. Study at large: Week 47 marked visit V13, whereas week 35 marked visit V12.

The time point is: week 47, end of study. A 20-mer mutant IDH1 peptide at 300 ug was injected subcutaneously with topical imiquimod. Patients, over weeks 1, 3, 5, 7, 11, 15, 19 and 23, received a total of eight vaccinations. Whole-study findings and limits: Pseudoprogression seemed unlinked to shifts in top peripheral T cell clonotypes.

The length of the CDR3 is 18 residues. Per the germline V gene, CDR1 is SGHAT and CDR2 is FQNNGV. Trimming cost V 0 bases and J 2 bases; bases outside gene matches: 10. Assay used: immunoSEQ multiplex PCR; TCRdb lists only in-frame clones, some missing. This table has 50,000 to 65,000 clones, roughly two thirds appearing once. The sample in question was peripheral blood mononuclear cells (PBMCs), obtained from a glioma patient whose treatment included an IDH1 peptide vaccine. The receptor was isolated from a man aged 35 to 55 with glioma. Some clones in this sample may be carry-over from other donors' samples. The chain carries TRBV11-2 and TRBJ2-5, with 9 bases that match TRBD2. The CDR3, as DNA: TGTGCCAGCAGCTTAGATGGGGCTAGCGGGGTTCGACAAGAGACCCAGTACTTC. It codes for CASSLDGASGVRQETQYF.